This TCR beta chain originates from a study of cytomegalovirus exposure and HLA in healthy donors. Separation from the roughly 690-subject first cohort characterized the approximately 130-subject validation cohort, to which the donors belonged. Study observations and caveats: Cytomegalovirus status was reportedly diagnosed by the classifier with high specificity and sensitivity. In vitro testing confirmed a few CMV-associated chains as specific for CMV antigens.

Turning to this clone: What it binds is not known.

TCRdb's copy holds only in-frame clones and misses some; the assay was immunoSEQ multiplex PCR. This sample has about 160,000 clones, with less than 90% found just once. Trimming shortened V by 1 base and J by 3 bases, and 8 bases separated the two germline ends. The CDR3 loop spans 14 amino acids. Germline CDR1 and CDR2: SGHDT and YYEEEE. This TCR was recovered from a woman aged 25-40 years in good health and CMV-seronegative. Material: PBMCs. This chain uses TRBV5-6 with TRBJ2-1, with D unresolved. CDR3 DNA: TGTGCCAGCAGCTTGCTGGGCCTCTACAATGAGCAGTTCTTC. It specifies CASSLLGLYNEQFF.